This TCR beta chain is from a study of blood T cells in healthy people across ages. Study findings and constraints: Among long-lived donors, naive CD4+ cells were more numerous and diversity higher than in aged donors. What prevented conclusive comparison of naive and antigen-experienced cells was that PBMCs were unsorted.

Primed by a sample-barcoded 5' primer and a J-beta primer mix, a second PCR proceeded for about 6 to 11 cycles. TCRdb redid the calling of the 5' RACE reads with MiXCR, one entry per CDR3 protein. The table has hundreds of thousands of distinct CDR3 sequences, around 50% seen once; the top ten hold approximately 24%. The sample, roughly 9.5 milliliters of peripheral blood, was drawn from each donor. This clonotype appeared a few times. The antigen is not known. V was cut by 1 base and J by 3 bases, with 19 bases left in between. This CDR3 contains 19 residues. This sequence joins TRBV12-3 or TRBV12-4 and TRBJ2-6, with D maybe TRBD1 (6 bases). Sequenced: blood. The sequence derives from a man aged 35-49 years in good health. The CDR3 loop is CASSLVGDKRVRGANVLTF. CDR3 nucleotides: TGTGCCAGCAGTTTAGTGGGGGACAAAAGGGTACGTGGGGCCAACGTCCTGACTTTC.